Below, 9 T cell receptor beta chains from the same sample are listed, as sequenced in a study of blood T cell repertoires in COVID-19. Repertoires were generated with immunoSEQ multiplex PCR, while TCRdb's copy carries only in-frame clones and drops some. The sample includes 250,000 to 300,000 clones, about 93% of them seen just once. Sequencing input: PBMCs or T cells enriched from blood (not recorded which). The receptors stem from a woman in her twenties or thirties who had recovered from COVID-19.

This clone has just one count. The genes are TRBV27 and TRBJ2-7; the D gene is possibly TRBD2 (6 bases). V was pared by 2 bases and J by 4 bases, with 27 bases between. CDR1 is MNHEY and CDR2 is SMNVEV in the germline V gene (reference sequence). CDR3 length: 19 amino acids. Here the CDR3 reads CASSLKLSSPGLPEYEQYF. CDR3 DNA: TGTGCCAGCAGTTTAAAACTTTCTTCGCCGGGACTCCCCGAGTACGAGCAGTACTTC.

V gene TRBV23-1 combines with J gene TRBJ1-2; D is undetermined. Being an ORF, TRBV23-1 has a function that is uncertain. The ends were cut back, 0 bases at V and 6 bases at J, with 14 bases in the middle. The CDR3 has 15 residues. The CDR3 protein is CASSQSTSGDHGYTF. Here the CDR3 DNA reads TGCGCCAGCAGTCAATCGACAAGCGGAGATCATGGCTACACCTTC.

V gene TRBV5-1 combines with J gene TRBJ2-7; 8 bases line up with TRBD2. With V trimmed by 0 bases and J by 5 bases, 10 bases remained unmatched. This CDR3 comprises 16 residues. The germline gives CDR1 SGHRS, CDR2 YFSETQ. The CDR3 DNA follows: TGCGCCAGCAGCTTGGCCGGGCGGGAGGAGGTCGACGAGCAGTACTTC. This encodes CASSLAGREEVDEQYF.

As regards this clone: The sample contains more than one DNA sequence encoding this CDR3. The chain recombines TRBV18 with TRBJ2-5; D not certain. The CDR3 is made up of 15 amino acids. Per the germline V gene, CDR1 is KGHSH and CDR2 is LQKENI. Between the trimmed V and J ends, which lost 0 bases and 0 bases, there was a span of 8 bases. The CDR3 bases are TGTGCCAGCTCACCACCGGGCCAGTACCAAGAGACCCAGTACTTC. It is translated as CASSPPGQYQETQYF.

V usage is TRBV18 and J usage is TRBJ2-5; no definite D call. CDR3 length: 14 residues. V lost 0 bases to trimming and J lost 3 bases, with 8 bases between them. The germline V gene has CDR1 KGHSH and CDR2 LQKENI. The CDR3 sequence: CASSPPVREETQYF. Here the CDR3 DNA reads TGTGCCAGCTCACCACCGGTCCGAGAAGAGACCCAGTACTTC.

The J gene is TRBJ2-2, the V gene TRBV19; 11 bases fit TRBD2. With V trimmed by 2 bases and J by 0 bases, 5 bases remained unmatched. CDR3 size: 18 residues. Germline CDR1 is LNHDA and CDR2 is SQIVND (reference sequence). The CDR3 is CASSIRSGRGSNTGELFF. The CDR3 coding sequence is TGTGCCAGTAGTATACGTAGCGGGAGGGGGTCGAACACCGGGGAGCTGTTTTTT.

DNA for the CDR3: TGTGCCAGCTTTGAGGGGGGGACCTACGAGCAGTACTTC. Its protein is CASFEGGTYEQYF. The chain employs TRBV6-6 and TRBJ2-7; TRBD2 might be the D (7 bases). The CDR3 extends over 13 amino acids. Germline loops: CDR1 MNHNY, CDR2 SVGAGI (reference sequence). Trimming stripped 8 bases from V and 2 bases from J, with 13 bases between.

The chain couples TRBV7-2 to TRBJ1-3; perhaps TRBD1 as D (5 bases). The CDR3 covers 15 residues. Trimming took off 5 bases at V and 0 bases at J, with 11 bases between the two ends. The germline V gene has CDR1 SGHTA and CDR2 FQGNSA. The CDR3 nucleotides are TGTGCCAGCAGCCCTGGGGGGATCTCTGGAAACACCATATATTTT. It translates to CASSPGGISGNTIYF.

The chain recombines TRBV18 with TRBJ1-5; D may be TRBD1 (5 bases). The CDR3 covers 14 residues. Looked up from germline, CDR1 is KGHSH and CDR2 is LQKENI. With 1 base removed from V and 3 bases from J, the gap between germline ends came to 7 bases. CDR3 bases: TGTGCCAGCTCACCACAGGGACTCAATCAGCCCCAGCATTTT. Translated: CASSPQGLNQPQHF. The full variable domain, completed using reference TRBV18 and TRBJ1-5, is NAGVMQNPRHLVRRRGQEARLRCSPMKGHSHVYWYRQLPEEGLKFMVYLQKENIIDESGMPKERFSAEFPKEGPSILRIQQVVRGDSAAYFCASSPQGLNQPQHFGDGTRLSIL.